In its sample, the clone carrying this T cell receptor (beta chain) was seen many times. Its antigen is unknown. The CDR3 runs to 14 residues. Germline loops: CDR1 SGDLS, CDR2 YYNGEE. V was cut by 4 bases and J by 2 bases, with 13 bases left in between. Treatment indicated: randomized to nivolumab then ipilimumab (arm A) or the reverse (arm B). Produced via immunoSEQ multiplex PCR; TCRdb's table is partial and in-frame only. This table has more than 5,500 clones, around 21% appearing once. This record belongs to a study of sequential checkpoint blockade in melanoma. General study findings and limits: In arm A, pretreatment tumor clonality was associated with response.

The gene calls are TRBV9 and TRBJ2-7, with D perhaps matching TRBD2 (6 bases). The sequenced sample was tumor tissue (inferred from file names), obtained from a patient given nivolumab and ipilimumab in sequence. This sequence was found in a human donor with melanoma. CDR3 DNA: TGTGCCAGCAGCTTGGGTAGCGGTCCCTACGAGCAGTACTTC. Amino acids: CASSLGSGPYEQYF.